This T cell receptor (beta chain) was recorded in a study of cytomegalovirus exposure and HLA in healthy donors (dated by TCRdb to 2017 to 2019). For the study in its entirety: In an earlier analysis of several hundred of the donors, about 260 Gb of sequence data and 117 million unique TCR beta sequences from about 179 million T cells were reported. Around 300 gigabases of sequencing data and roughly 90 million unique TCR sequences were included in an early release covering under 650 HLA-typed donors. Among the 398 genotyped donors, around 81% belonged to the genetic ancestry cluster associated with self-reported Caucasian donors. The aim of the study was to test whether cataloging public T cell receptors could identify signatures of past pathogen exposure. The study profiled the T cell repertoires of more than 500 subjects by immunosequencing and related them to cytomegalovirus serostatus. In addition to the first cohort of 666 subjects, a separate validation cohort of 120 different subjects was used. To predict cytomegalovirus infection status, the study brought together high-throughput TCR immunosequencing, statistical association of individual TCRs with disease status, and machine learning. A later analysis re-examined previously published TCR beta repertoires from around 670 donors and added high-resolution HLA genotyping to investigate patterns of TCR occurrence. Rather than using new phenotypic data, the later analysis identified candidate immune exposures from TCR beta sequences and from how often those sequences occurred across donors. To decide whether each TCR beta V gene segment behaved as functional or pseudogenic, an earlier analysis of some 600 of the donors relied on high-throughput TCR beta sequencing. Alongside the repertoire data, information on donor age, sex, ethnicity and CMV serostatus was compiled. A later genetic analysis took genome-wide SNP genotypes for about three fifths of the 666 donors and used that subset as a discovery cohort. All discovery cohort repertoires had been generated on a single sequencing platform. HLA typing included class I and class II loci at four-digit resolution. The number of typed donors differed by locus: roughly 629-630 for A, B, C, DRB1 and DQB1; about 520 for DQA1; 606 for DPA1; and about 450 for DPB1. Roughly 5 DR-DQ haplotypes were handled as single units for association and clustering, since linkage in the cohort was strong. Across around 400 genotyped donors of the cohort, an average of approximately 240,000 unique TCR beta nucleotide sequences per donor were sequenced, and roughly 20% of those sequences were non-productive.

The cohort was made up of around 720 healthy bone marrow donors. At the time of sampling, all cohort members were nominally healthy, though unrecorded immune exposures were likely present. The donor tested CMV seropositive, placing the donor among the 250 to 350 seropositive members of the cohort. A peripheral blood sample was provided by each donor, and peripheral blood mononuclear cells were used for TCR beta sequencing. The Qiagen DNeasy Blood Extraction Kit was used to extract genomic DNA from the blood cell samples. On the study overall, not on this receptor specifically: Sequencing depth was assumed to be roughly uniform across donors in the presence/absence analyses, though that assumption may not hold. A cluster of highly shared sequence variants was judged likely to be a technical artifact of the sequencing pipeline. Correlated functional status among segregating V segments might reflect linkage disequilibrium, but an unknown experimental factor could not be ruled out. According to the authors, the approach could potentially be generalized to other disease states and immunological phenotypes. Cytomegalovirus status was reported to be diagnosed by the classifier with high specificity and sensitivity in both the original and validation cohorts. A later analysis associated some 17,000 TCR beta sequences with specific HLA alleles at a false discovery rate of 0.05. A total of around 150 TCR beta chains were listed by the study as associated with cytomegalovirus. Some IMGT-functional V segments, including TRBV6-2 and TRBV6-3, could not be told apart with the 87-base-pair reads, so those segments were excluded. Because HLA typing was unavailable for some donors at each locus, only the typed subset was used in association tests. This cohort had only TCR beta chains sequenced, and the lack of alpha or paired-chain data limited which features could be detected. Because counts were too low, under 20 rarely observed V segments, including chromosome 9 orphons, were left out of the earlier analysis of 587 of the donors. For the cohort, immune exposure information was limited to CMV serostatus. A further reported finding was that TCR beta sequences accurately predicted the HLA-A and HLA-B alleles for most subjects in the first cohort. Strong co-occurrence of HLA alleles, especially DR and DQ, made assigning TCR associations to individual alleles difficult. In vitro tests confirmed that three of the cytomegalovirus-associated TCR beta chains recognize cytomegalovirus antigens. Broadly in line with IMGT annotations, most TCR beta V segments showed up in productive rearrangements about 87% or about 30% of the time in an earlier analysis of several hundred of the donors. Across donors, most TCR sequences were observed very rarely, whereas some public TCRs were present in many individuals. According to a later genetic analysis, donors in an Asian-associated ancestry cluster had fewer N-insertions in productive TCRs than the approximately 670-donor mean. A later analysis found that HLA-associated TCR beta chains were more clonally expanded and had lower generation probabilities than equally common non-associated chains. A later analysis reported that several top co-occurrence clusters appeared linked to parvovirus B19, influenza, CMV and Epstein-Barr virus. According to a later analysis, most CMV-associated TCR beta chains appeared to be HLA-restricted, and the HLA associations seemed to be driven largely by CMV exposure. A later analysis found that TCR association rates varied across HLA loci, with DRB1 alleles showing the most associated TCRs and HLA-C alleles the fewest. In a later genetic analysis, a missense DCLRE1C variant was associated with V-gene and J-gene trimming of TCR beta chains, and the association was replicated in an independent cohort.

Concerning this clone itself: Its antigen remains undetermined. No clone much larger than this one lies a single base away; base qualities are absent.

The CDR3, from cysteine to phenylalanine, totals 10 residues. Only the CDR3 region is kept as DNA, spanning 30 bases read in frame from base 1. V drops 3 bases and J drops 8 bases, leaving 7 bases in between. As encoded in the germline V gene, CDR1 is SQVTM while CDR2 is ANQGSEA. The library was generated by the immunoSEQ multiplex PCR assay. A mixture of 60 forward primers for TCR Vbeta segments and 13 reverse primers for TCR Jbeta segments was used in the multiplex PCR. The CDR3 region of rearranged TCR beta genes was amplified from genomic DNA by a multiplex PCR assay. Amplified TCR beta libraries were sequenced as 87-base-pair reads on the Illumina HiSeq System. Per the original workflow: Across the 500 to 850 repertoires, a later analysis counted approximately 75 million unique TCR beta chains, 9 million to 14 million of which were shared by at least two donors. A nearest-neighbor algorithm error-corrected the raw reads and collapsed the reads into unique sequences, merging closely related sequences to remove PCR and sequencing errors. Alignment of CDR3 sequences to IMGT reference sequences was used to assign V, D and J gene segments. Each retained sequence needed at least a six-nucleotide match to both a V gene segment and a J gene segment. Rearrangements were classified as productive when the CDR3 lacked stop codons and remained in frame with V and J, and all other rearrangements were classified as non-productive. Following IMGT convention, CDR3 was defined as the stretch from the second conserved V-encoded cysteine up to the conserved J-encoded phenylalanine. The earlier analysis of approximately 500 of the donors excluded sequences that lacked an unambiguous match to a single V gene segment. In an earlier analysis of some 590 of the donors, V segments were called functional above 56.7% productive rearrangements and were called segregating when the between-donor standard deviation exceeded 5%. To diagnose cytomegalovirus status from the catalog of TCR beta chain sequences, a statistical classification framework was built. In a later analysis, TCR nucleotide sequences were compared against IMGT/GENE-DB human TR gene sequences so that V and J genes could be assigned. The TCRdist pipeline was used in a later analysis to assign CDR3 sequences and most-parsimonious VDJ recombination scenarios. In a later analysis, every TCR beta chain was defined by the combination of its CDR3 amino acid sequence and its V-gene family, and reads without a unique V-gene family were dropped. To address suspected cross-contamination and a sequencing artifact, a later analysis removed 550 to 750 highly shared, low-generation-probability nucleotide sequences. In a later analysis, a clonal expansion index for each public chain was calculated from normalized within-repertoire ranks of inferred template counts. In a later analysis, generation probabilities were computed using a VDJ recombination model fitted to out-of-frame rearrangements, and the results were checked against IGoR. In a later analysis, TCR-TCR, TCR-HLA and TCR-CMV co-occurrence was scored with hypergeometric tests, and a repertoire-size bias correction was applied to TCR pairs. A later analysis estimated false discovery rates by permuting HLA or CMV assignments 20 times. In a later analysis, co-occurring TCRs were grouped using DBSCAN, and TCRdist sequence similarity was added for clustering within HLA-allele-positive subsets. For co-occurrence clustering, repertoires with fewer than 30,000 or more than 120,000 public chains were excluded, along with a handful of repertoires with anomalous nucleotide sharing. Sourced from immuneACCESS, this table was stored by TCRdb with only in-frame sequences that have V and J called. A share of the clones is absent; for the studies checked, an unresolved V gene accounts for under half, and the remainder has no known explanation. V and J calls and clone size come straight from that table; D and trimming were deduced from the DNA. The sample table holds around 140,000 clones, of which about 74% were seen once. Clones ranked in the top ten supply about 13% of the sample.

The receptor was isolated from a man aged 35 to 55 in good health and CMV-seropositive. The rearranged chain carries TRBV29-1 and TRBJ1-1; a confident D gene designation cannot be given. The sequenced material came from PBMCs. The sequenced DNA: TGCAGCGTTGAGAGCGGGGAAGCTTTCTTT. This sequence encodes CSVESGEAFF.